This is a list of T cell receptor beta chains from one sample in a study of CD8+ T cells in alopecia areata. Assay used: immunoSEQ multiplex PCR; TCRdb lists only in-frame clones, some missing. The profile shows about 130,000 clones, around 50% of them singletons. This specimen consisted of CD4+ T cells sorted from blood, obtained at week 0. The receptors were sampled from a human donor with alopecia areata. Both conserved end residues are part of each CDR3. D genes are given only for firm matches. The size of a clone is reported for some rows only, either as once, few or many, or as a class for expanded clones.

cdr3_length: 13
v_call: TRBV6-5
clone_size: .
d_call: .
j_call: TRBJ2-5
cdr3_aa: CASSGGKVETQYF
cdr3_nt: TGTGCCAGCAGTGGGGGCAAGGTTGAGACCCAGTACTTC

cdr3_length: 17
v_call: TRBV9
clone_size: once
d_call: TRBD1
j_call: TRBJ2-5
cdr3_aa: CASSVGGTEPFQETQYF
cdr3_nt: TGTGCCAGCAGCGTAGGGGGGACAGAGCCCTTCCAAGAGACCCAGTACTTC

cdr3_length: 13
v_call: TRBV29-1
clone_size: .
d_call: .
j_call: TRBJ2-5
cdr3_aa: CSVRRTLQETQYF
cdr3_nt: TGCAGCGTTCGTCGAACTCTCCAAGAGACCCAGTACTTC

cdr3_length: 16
v_call: TRBV4-3
clone_size: .
d_call: TRBD2
j_call: TRBJ2-1
cdr3_aa: CASSHKAGVWDNEQFF
cdr3_nt: TGCGCCAGCAGCCATAAAGCGGGAGTTTGGGACAATGAGCAGTTCTTC

cdr3_length: 14
v_call: TRBV7-2
clone_size: once
d_call: .
j_call: TRBJ2-7
cdr3_aa: CASTIFQGGDEQYF
cdr3_nt: TGTGCCAGCACCATCTTCCAAGGGGGGGACGAGCAGTACTTC

cdr3_length: 16
v_call: TRBV5-1
clone_size: .
d_call: .
j_call: TRBJ2-7
cdr3_aa: CASSLARASDSYEQYF
cdr3_nt: TGCGCCAGCAGCTTGGCGAGGGCTAGCGACTCCTACGAGCAGTACTTC

cdr3_length: 19
v_call: TRBV4-2
clone_size: once
d_call: TRBD2
j_call: TRBJ2-3
cdr3_aa: CASSPDWILAGGRRDTQYF
cdr3_nt: TGTGCCAGCAGCCCGGATTGGATACTAGCGGGGGGGCGGAGAGATACGCAGTATTTT

cdr3_length: 15
v_call: TRBV6-5
clone_size: .
d_call: TRBD1
j_call: TRBJ1-2
cdr3_aa: CASSSGQGRDYGYTF
cdr3_nt: TGTGCCAGCAGCTCCGGACAGGGTCGGGACTATGGCTACACCTTC

cdr3_length: 14
v_call: TRBV9
clone_size: .
d_call: TRBD2
j_call: TRBJ2-1
cdr3_aa: CASSVLAGNNEQFF
cdr3_nt: TGTGCCAGCAGCGTACTAGCGGGAAACAATGAGCAGTTCTTC

cdr3_length: 17
v_call: TRBV12-5
clone_size: .
d_call: TRBD1
j_call: TRBJ2-7
cdr3_aa: CASGLIPTGRKDYEQYF
cdr3_nt: TGTGCTAGTGGTTTGATCCCGACAGGGAGAAAGGACTACGAGCAGTACTTC

cdr3_length: 13
v_call: TRBV6-1
clone_size: .
d_call: TRBD1
j_call: TRBJ2-3
cdr3_aa: CARGTGGTDTQYF
cdr3_nt: TGTGCCAGGGGGACAGGGGGGACAGATACGCAGTATTTT

cdr3_length: 15
v_call: TRBV5-4
clone_size: once
d_call: TRBD2
j_call: TRBJ2-5
cdr3_aa: CASSWTSGREETQYF
cdr3_nt: TGTGCCAGCAGCTGGACTAGCGGGAGGGAAGAGACCCAGTACTTC

cdr3_length: 16
v_call: TRBV5-4
clone_size: few
d_call: TRBD1
j_call: TRBJ1-1
cdr3_aa: CASSFRTGTGGAEAFF
cdr3_nt: TGTGCCAGCAGCTTTAGGACAGGTACCGGGGGCGCTGAAGCTTTCTTT

cdr3_length: 16
v_call: TRBV25-1
clone_size: .
d_call: .
j_call: TRBJ2-3
cdr3_aa: CASSESGRPYPDTQYF
cdr3_nt: TGTGCCAGCAGTGAATCGGGTCGACCATACCCAGATACGCAGTATTTT

cdr3_length: 14
v_call: TRBV6-6
clone_size: once
d_call: TRBD1
j_call: TRBJ2-7
cdr3_aa: CASSYRGGDYEQYF
cdr3_nt: TGTGCCAGCAGTTACAGAGGGGGCGATTACGAGCAGTACTTC

cdr3_length: 17
v_call: TRBV5-4
clone_size: .
d_call: .
j_call: TRBJ2-5
cdr3_aa: CASSLPGRAGTQETQYF
cdr3_nt: TGTGCCAGCAGCCTGCCGGGTAGGGCAGGGACTCAAGAGACCCAGTACTTC

cdr3_length: 11
v_call: TRBV2
clone_size: .
d_call: .
j_call: TRBJ2-7
cdr3_aa: CASSASYEQYF
cdr3_nt: TGTGCCAGCAGTGCGTCCTACGAGCAGTACTTC

cdr3_length: 13
v_call: TRBV7-2
clone_size: .
d_call: .
j_call: TRBJ2-7
cdr3_aa: CASSFQFHHEQYF
cdr3_nt: TGTGCCAGCAGTTTCCAATTCCACCACGAGCAGTACTTC

cdr3_length: 14
v_call: TRBV2
clone_size: .
d_call: .
j_call: TRBJ1-5
cdr3_aa: CASSNNRKGGPQHF
cdr3_nt: TGTGCCAGCAGTAACAACAGGAAAGGCGGCCCCCAGCATTTT

cdr3_length: 16
v_call: TRBV7-2
clone_size: few
d_call: TRBD1
j_call: TRBJ1-6
cdr3_aa: CASSLASGTGGSPLHF
cdr3_nt: TGTGCCAGCAGCTTAGCCTCCGGGACAGGGGGATCACCCCTCCACTTT

cdr3_length: 15
v_call: TRBV9
clone_size: .
d_call: TRBD2
j_call: TRBJ2-7
cdr3_aa: CASSVGASGTYEQYF
cdr3_nt: TGTGCCAGCAGCGTAGGTGCTAGCGGGACCTACGAGCAGTACTTC

cdr3_length: 13
v_call: TRBV6-5
clone_size: .
d_call: .
j_call: TRBJ1-1
cdr3_aa: CASSYKELTEAFF
cdr3_nt: TGTGCCAGCAGTTACAAGGAGCTCACTGAAGCTTTCTTT

cdr3_length: 15
v_call: TRBV5-4
clone_size: .
d_call: .
j_call: TRBJ1-2
cdr3_aa: CASSSQRDSPYGYTF
cdr3_nt: TGTGCCAGCAGCTCCCAGCGGGACTCCCCCTATGGCTACACCTTC

cdr3_length: 14
v_call: TRBV5-1
clone_size: .
d_call: .
j_call: TRBJ2-3
cdr3_aa: CASSLWGPTDTQYF
cdr3_nt: TGCGCCAGCAGCTTGTGGGGACCCACAGATACGCAATATTTT

cdr3_length: 13
v_call: TRBV5-4
clone_size: few
d_call: .
j_call: TRBJ2-5
cdr3_aa: CASSLEQRGTQYF
cdr3_nt: TGTGCCAGCAGCTTGGAACAGAGGGGGACCCAGTACTTC

cdr3_length: 14
v_call: TRBV4-1
clone_size: .
d_call: .
j_call: TRBJ1-5
cdr3_aa: CASSRDTSNQPQHF
cdr3_nt: TGCGCCAGCAGCCGGGACACTAGCAATCAGCCCCAGCATTTT

cdr3_length: 14
v_call: TRBV4-1
clone_size: .
d_call: .
j_call: TRBJ2-7
cdr3_aa: CASSPAPVSDEQYF
cdr3_nt: TGCGCCAGCAGCCCCGCCCCCGTATCCGACGAGCAGTACTTC

cdr3_length: 13
v_call: TRBV29-1
clone_size: few
d_call: .
j_call: TRBJ1-2
cdr3_aa: CSVAGQGHDGYTF
cdr3_nt: TGCAGCGTTGCCGGCCAGGGGCATGATGGCTACACCTTC

cdr3_length: 14
v_call: TRBV4-2
clone_size: .
d_call: .
j_call: TRBJ1-2
cdr3_aa: CASSQDVGGYGYTF
cdr3_nt: TGTGCCAGCAGCCAAGATGTGGGGGGCTATGGCTACACCTTC

cdr3_length: 14
v_call: TRBV7-3
clone_size: .
d_call: TRBD2
j_call: TRBJ2-5
cdr3_aa: CASSPTGGVGTQYF
cdr3_nt: TGTGCCAGCAGCCCCACGGGGGGGGTAGGGACCCAGTACTTC

cdr3_length: 15
v_call: TRBV2
clone_size: few
d_call: TRBD1
j_call: TRBJ2-1
cdr3_aa: CASSLDRGSYNEQFF
cdr3_nt: TGTGCCAGCAGTCTGGACAGGGGCTCCTACAATGAGCAGTTCTTC

cdr3_length: 15
v_call: TRBV7-3
clone_size: .
d_call: TRBD2
j_call: TRBJ2-1
cdr3_aa: CASSLLAGSYNEQFF
cdr3_nt: TGTGCCAGCAGCCTCCTAGCGGGCTCCTACAATGAGCAGTTCTTC

cdr3_length: 17
v_call: TRBV7-8
clone_size: .
d_call: .
j_call: TRBJ2-3
cdr3_aa: CASIATGRLNSAGTQYF
cdr3_nt: TGTGCCAGCATCGCGACAGGAAGACTAAATTCTGCGGGTACGCAGTATTTT

cdr3_length: 13
v_call: TRBV4-2
clone_size: .
d_call: .
j_call: TRBJ2-5
cdr3_aa: CASSQWPQETQYF
cdr3_nt: TGTGCCAGCAGCCAATGGCCGCAAGAGACCCAGTACTTC

cdr3_length: 13
v_call: TRBV7-2
clone_size: .
d_call: .
j_call: TRBJ2-3
cdr3_aa: CASSSLRGDTQYF
cdr3_nt: TGTGCCAGCAGCTCCTTGAGGGGCGATACGCAGTATTTT

cdr3_length: 15
v_call: TRBV6-6
clone_size: .
d_call: .
j_call: TRBJ1-5
cdr3_aa: CASSWLGAPNQPQHF
cdr3_nt: TGTGCCAGCAGTTGGCTAGGGGCACCGAATCAGCCCCAGCATTTT

cdr3_length: 13
v_call: TRBV6-1
clone_size: .
d_call: .
j_call: TRBJ1-1
cdr3_aa: CASSEHLNTEAFF
cdr3_nt: TGTGCCAGCAGTGAACATTTGAACACTGAAGCTTTCTTT